This TCR beta chain was recovered during a study of long-term antiretroviral therapy in people with HIV. Only a few counts were recorded for this clone. From germline, CDR1 is ENHRY and CDR2 SYGVKD. CDR3 size: 15 residues. V was pared by 4 bases and J by 5 bases, with 7 bases of the junction left unmatched. Version v3.0 of the immunoSEQ assay was performed at survey level. Clones were sequenced by immunoSEQ multiplex PCR, and TCRdb holds only the in-frame ones, with some missing. The table lists about 24,000 clones, roughly 87% of them singletons. The origin of this receptor is a man in his forties or fifties with HIV. The sample in question was unsorted PBMCs, obtained 0.4 years after starting antiretroviral therapy. This chain joins TRBV10-3 and TRBJ2-5; the match to TRBD2 covers 10 bases. CDR3 amino acids: CAISATSGVQETQYF. The CDR3 DNA sequence: TGTGCCATCAGTGCAACTAGCGGGGTTCAGGAGACCCAGTACTTC.